The 20 T cell receptor beta chains below were found in one sample sequenced in a study of cytomegalovirus exposure and HLA in healthy donors. It was with 60 Vbeta and 13 Jbeta primers that the PCR ran. The method was immunoSEQ multiplex PCR; TCRdb's version includes in-frame clones alone and lacks a portion of them. This sample has approximately 90,000 clones; about 75% occur once, and the top ten carry less than 5%. The sample taken for sequencing was PBMCs. The receptors were sampled from a woman between 35 and 50 years old in good health and CMV-seronegative.

J is TRBJ1-1 and V is TRBV18, with unresolved D. Germline loops: CDR1 KGHSH, CDR2 LQKENI. The CDR3 has 13 amino acids. Deletions cut 3 bases from V and 4 bases from J, with 9 bases between. CDR3 bases: TGTGCCAGCTCACCGATTATGAGCACTGAAGCTTTCTTT. Encoded protein: CASSPIMSTEAFF.

The chain combines TRBV27 with TRBJ1-5; D is undetermined. The V end lost 3 bases, the J end lost 5 bases, and 8 bases lay between the germline ends. Per the germline V gene, CDR1 is MNHEY and CDR2 is SMNVEV (reference sequence). CDR3 length: 13 amino acids. The CDR3 bases are TGTGCCAGCAGTTTGGGCAGACATCAGCCCCAGCATTTT. Amino acids: CASSLGRHQPQHF.

V usage is TRBV5-1 and J usage is TRBJ2-2, with 7 bases lining up with TRBD2. The germline V gene has CDR1 SGHRS and CDR2 YFSETQ. The trim removed 4 bases at V and 5 bases at J, leaving 11 bases unmatched. This CDR3 is built from 16 residues. CDR3 nucleotides: TGCGCCAGCAGCCCCCTGGTCGGGGGGAAAACCGGGGAGCTGTTTTTT. This codes for CASSPLVGGKTGELFF.

This clone turned up a few times. This rearrangement joins TRBV11-2 to TRBJ2-1; D perhaps matches TRBD2 (6 bases). This CDR3 has 13 residues. V was pared by 0 bases and J by 9 bases, with 9 bases between. Germline V CDR1 and CDR2: SGHAT, FQNNGV. This CDR3 is CASSLDRRGEQFF. The CDR3 DNA is TGTGCCAGCAGCTTAGATCGGCGGGGTGAGCAGTTCTTC.

The genes are TRBV6-5 and TRBJ2-1, with no clear D. V dropped 6 bases and J dropped 1 base, with 7 bases sitting between them. The CDR3 runs to 13 residues. Germline values: CDR1 MNHEY, CDR2 SVGAGI. The chain's CDR3 is CASSTRSYNEQFF. CDR3 coding DNA: TGTGCCAGCAGCACACGATCCTACAATGAGCAGTTCTTC.

The chain links TRBV6-6 to TRBJ1-1, with D perhaps matching TRBD1 (6 bases). V lost 7 bases to trimming and J lost 1 base, with 19 bases between them. The CDR3 extends over 16 amino acids. Germline V gene lookup returns CDR1 MNHNY and CDR2 SVGAGI (reference sequence). The CDR3 protein is CASNPPSGVWNTEAFF. CDR3 DNA: TGTGCCAGCAACCCACCTTCAGGGGTTTGGAACACTGAAGCTTTCTTT.

The CDR3 DNA reads TGTGCCAGCAACCCGACAGGGGGCGACTATGGCTACACCTTC. It translates to CASNPTGGDYGYTF. This chain links TRBV5-6 with TRBJ1-2; 10 bases align to TRBD1. The CDR3 runs to 14 residues. Losses at the gene ends were 6 bases for V and 3 bases for J; bases not matched to a gene: 5. From germline, CDR1 is SGHDT and CDR2 YYEEEE.

This chain joins TRBV7-9 and TRBJ2-7, with a tentative D call TRBD2 (5 bases). V was clipped by 3 bases and J by 0 bases, with 21 bases between them. The CDR3 is made up of 18 amino acids. Germline CDR1 and CDR2: SEHNR and FQNEAQ (reference sequence). This chain's CDR3 is CASSLSPRPAVNSYEQYF. In nucleotides, the CDR3 is TGTGCCAGCAGCTTGTCCCCAAGGCCAGCGGTTAACTCCTACGAGCAGTACTTC.

This sequence joins TRBV27 and TRBJ1-4; possibly TRBD1 for D (5 bases). V lost 0 bases to trimming and J lost 0 bases, with 20 bases between them. CDR1 is MNHEY, CDR2 SMNVEV, per germline (reference sequence). This CDR3 has 20 amino acids. CDR3 sequence (DNA): TGTGCCAGCAGTTTATCAGGGGATAGGATTGAGGCTGCAACTAATGAAAAACTGTTTTTT. Translating it yields CASSLSGDRIEAATNEKLFF.

The rearrangement links TRBV7-9 to TRBJ1-1; D is perhaps TRBD1 (5 bases). This CDR3 region has 15 residues. Germline V gene data show CDR1 as SEHNR and CDR2 as FQNEAQ (reference sequence). Trimming removed 5 bases from V and 0 bases from J, with 13 bases in between. In nucleotides, the CDR3 is TGTGCCAGCAGCCCCCGGGGGAGATTGAACACTGAAGCTTTCTTT. Its translation: CASSPRGRLNTEAFF. Filled out from reference TRBV7-9 and TRBJ1-1, the complete variable domain reads DTGVSQNPRHKITKRGQNVTFRCDPISEHNRLYWYRQTLGQGPEFLTYFQNEAQLEKSRLLSDRFSAERPKGSFSTLEIQRTEQGDSAMYLCASSPRGRLNTEAFFGQGTRLTVV.

The rearrangement links TRBV5-6 to TRBJ1-6; no firm D call. Trimming pared 1 base from V and 8 bases from J, leaving 13 bases between. CDR3 size: 15 residues. Germline assignment: CDR1 SGHDT and CDR2 YYEEEE. The CDR3 sequence is CASSLRGRGYSPLHF. The CDR3, as DNA: TGTGCCAGCAGCTTGCGTGGGCGGGGTTATTCACCCCTCCACTTT.

The chain has TRBV30 and TRBJ1-1; 8 nucleotides line up with TRBD1. V shed 4 bases, J shed 7 bases, and the junction held 14 bases outside the gene matches. This CDR3 has 15 residues. Germline CDR1 GTSNPN, CDR2 SVGIG (reference sequence). CDR3 amino acids: CAWKRPAFDRGEAFF. For the CDR3, the DNA is TGTGCCTGGAAGAGACCGGCTTTCGACAGGGGTGAAGCTTTCTTT.

For this clone: It may be a read error: a sequence one base away is much more abundant. The chain employs TRBV5-8 and TRBJ1-1; maybe TRBD1 (6 bases). The V gene lost 2 bases and the J gene lost 1 base, with 9 bases spanning the gap. The CDR3 loop spans 14 amino acids. CDR1 SGHTS and CDR2 YDEGEE come from the germline V gene. The CDR3 here is CASSFRGGNTEAFF. CDR3 DNA: TGTGCCAGCAGCTTTAGGGGGGGGAACACTGAAGCTTTCTTT.

The chain has TRBV27 and TRBJ1-2, with TRBD1 matching over 10 bases. The CDR3 sequence is 13 residues long. Trimming cost V 7 bases and J 7 bases; bases outside gene matches: 6. Looked up from germline, CDR1 is MNHEY and CDR2 is SMNVEV (reference sequence). Here the CDR3 reads CASKRTGGFGYTF. The DNA for the CDR3 is TGTGCCAGCAAAAGGACAGGGGGTTTTGGCTACACCTTC.

V and J are TRBV5-6 and TRBJ2-3, with D perhaps TRBD2 (6 bases). The V and J ends lost 4 bases and 2 bases respectively, with 17 bases between them. The CDR3 is 16 residues long. Germline V CDR1 and CDR2: SGHDT, YYEEEE. The CDR3 loop reads CASSVQGAGLTDTQYF. Written as DNA, the CDR3 is TGTGCCAGCAGCGTCCAAGGGGCGGGGCTCACAGATACGCAGTATTTT.

The genes are TRBV5-1 and TRBJ2-2; 12 bases match TRBD2. CDR1 and CDR2 from the germline V gene are SGHRS and YFSETQ. The CDR3 totals 16 residues. V trimming: 4 bases; J trimming: 5 bases; junction bases outside the gene matches: 6. As DNA, the CDR3 is TGCGCCAGCAGCATGACTAGCGGGGGACAGACCGGGGAGCTGTTTTTT. Amino acid sequence: CASSMTSGGQTGELFF.

The V and J genes are TRBV19 and TRBJ1-5; 10 positions agree with TRBD1. Trimming removed 8 bases from V and 4 bases from J; junction bases left unmatched: 2. The germline gives CDR1 LNHDA, CDR2 SQIVND (reference sequence). There are 13 residues in the CDR3. The CDR3 loop is CASRDRGNQPQHF. DNA of the CDR3: TGTGCCAGTCGGGACAGGGGAAATCAGCCCCAGCATTTT. Full variable domain (remainder filled in from reference TRBV19 and TRBJ1-5): DGGITQSPKYLFRKEGQNVTLSCEQNLNHDAMYWYRQDPGQGLRLIYYSQIVNDFQKGDIAEGYSVSREKKESFPLTVTSAQKNPTAFYLCASRDRGNQPQHFGDGTRLSIL.

V is TRBV29-1 and J is TRBJ2-3, with 7 bases matching TRBD2. Trimming removed 3 bases from V and 1 base from J; junction bases left unmatched: 1. The CDR3 sequence is 13 residues long. Germline assignment: CDR1 SQVTM and CDR2 ANQGSEA. The DNA for the CDR3 is TGCAGCGTTGAGGGGGGGGGCACAGATACGCAGTATTTT. Translated: CSVEGGGTDTQYF.

The chain links TRBV9 to TRBJ2-3; D perhaps matches TRBD2 (7 bases). CDR1 SGDLS and CDR2 YYNGEE come from the germline V gene. The V gene lost 1 base and the J gene lost 2 bases, with 20 bases spanning the gap. The CDR3 is 18 amino acids. CDR3 region: CASSVSGGGGGLTDTQYF. The CDR3 nucleotides are TGTGCCAGCAGCGTAAGTGGCGGCGGCGGGGGCCTCACAGATACGCAGTATTTT. Together with reference TRBV9 and TRBJ2-3, the CDR3 gives the full variable domain: DSGVTQTPKHLITATGQRVTLRCSPRSGDLSVYWYQQSLDQGLQFLIQYYNGEERAKGNILERFSAQQFPDLHSELNLSSLELGDSALYFCASSVSGGGGGLTDTQYFGPGTRLTVL.

The chain employs TRBV5-6 and TRBJ2-4; 8 bases are a match to TRBD2. This CDR3 has 16 amino acids. The junction had 7 bases not matched to a gene; V was cut back by 0 bases and J by 5 bases. Per germline, CDR1 SGHDT and CDR2 YYEEEE. DNA for the CDR3: TGTGCCAGCAGCTTGGGCCCGGCGGGGGGCCAAAACATTCAGTACTTC. This gives the protein CASSLGPAGGQNIQYF.